The present T cell receptor (beta chain) was sequenced within a study of T cells in Graves' hyperthyroidism and ophthalmopathy. Regarding the study as a whole: Ophthalmopathy was separated from stable hyperthyroidism by a 13 V-J model. In blood, most of the thyroid clonotypes expanded above 0.001 were also present.

This clonotype showed up many times. What it binds is not known. The length of the CDR3 is 14 residues. V lost 3 bases and J lost 3, with 9 bases in between. CDR1 and CDR2 from the germline V gene are SGDLS and YYNGEE. RNA transcripts were the template for amplifying TCR beta CDR3 regions. The study used the HTBI primer set for a first-round RT-PCR of the TCR CDR3. Via MiXCR, TCRdb re-called the multiplex PCR reads, giving one row per CDR3 protein. The sample records 150,000 to 200,000 distinct CDR3 sequences, approximately 17% being singletons. The chain employs TRBV9 and TRBJ2-2; tentatively, D is TRBD1 (5 bases). The sequencing input was blood. The clonotype comes from a woman between 45 and 65 years old with Graves' hyperthyroidism. This CDR3 reads CASSAQGDTGELFF. The DNA of the CDR3 is TGTGCCAGCAGCGCGCAGGGTGACACCGGGGAGCTGTTTTTT.